This T cell receptor (beta chain) is drawn from a study of blood T cell repertoires in COVID-19. On the study more broadly: Sources were T cells, B-cell-depleted T cells, or PBMCs; the material itself was cDNA or gDNA.

Measured with immunoSEQ multiplex PCR; TCRdb has only the in-frame clones, and not every one. The sample gives approximately 85,000 clones, about 92% of which show up once; roughly 1% is in the top ten. The V and J ends lost 3 bases and 4 bases, in that order; junction bases with no gene match: 4. Looked up from germline, CDR1 is MNHEY and CDR2 is SMNVEV (reference sequence). The CDR3 length is 14 residues. The chain combines TRBV27 with TRBJ2-3; 7 positions match TRBD2. This sequence originates from a woman in her 50s in a cohort sampled during active COVID-19. Sequenced input: peripheral blood. CDR3 sequence (DNA): TGTGCCAGCAGTTTCAGCGGGATTCCAGATACGCAGTATTTT. It encodes CASSFSGIPDTQYF.